Described below is a single TCR beta chain sequence and its context. The method was immunoSEQ multiplex PCR; TCRdb's version includes in-frame clones alone and lacks a portion of them. This sample has around 120,000 clones, with approximately 90% found just once. These data originate in a study of T cell changes during pregnancy in multiple sclerosis. Germline loops: CDR1 GTSNPN, CDR2 SVGIG (reference sequence). This CDR3 contains 9 residues. Trimming removed 4 bases at V and 6 bases at J, with 3 bases between. J is TRBJ1-2 and V is TRBV30, with no clear D. This receptor was taken from a female donor with multiple sclerosis, enrolled in a pregnancy study. Sequences were derived from peripheral blood, sampled after pregnancy. CDR3 sequence (DNA): TGTGCCTGGACGGATGGCTACACCTTC. This translates into CAWTDGYTF.